This T cell receptor (beta chain) was observed in a study of shared T cell receptors in the human thymus. Unmatched junction bases numbered 13, after V lost 0 bases and J lost 3 bases. CDR3 length: 18 amino acids. The V gene's germline CDR1 is GTSNPN and CDR2 SVGIG (reference sequence). Libraries were prepared by immunoSEQ multiplex PCR; TCRdb keeps only in-frame clonotypes and omits some of them. The sample carries hundreds of thousands of clones, approximately 90% recorded once. Another study also made use of these data, one on human thymus T cells. That source notes: During corrective heart surgery, resections were taken, and the thymus tissue came from them. Thymic as well as blood repertoires seemed to favor certain V and J genes unevenly.

Sequencing used thymocytes. The receptor was derived from a boy in the first two years of life with a congenital heart defect. The V call is TRBV30, the J call TRBJ2-7; 11 bases match TRBD2. CDR3 nucleotide sequence: TGTGCCTGGAGTGTCAATCTAGCGGGAGGCCGAAATATCTACGAGCAGTACTTC. As protein: CAWSVNLAGGRNIYEQYF. The whole variable domain, filled in from reference TRBV30 and TRBJ2-7, reads SQTIHQWPATLVQPVGSPLSLECTVEGTSNPNLYWYRQAAGRGLQLLFYSVGIGQISSEVPQNLSASRPQDRQFILSSKKLLLSDSGFYLCAWSVNLAGGRNIYEQYFGPGTRLTVT.